This T cell receptor beta chain is from a study of T cell repertoires in cytomegalovirus infection. Germline values: CDR1 SGHVS, CDR2 FQNEAQ. V lost 5 bases to trimming and J lost 7 bases, with 14 bases between them. The length of the CDR3 is 13 residues. Each CDR3 protein is one row after TCRdb ran MiXCR on the reads. Of 300,000 or so distinct CDR3 sequences in the sample, around 25% are singletons; the top ten hold more than 11%. This clonotype was counted many times. Sample: PBMCs. The V gene is TRBV7-8, the J gene TRBJ1-2; D is unresolved. This receptor was taken from a human donor in good health (CMV status not recorded). Some clones in this sample may be carry-over from other donors' samples. The CDR3 region is CASSVRARGGYTF. CDR3 sequence (DNA): TGTGCCAGCAGCGTCCGGGCTAGAGGTGGCTACACCTTC.